This TCR beta chain was captured by sequencing in a study of OX40 agonist ivuxolimab in advanced cancers. Some background on the complete study: The costimulatory receptor OX40 (CD134) was targeted by ivuxolimab, a fully human IgG2 agonistic monoclonal antibody. Partial responses occurred in three dose-escalation patients, of whom one had hepatocellular carcinoma and two had cutaneous melanoma. Among the roughly 50 dose-escalation patients, approximately 20 had hepatocellular carcinoma, roughly 15 melanoma, 9 renal cell carcinoma and 9 head and neck cancer. The paper reports the monotherapy dose-escalation portion (N of about 54 patients) of the phase I ivuxolimab trial. Prior anti-PD-1, anti-PD-L1 or anti-CTLA-4 therapy was permitted, and checkpoint inhibitors had been received by around 40% of dose-escalation patients. In the dose-escalation cohort, approximately 82% of patients were male, and the mean age was 60 years with a range of about 23 to 79. Peripheral TCRbeta sequencing aimed to test whether ivuxolimab altered TCR sequence diversity and caused clonal T-cell expansion. Intravenous ivuxolimab was administered to patients every 2 weeks at six dose levels: 0.01, 0.1, 0.3, 1.5, 3 and 10 mg/kg. Broader findings and caveats from the paper: Low levels of normalized T-cell clonal expansion were also seen in some nonresponding patients. In the 0.1-3.0 mg/kg groups, partial responders had among the lowest normalized peripheral clonal expansion, particularly in CD8+ T cells. At doses of 0.1 to 3.0 mg/kg, clonal expansion of both CD4+ and CD8+ T cells in blood was seen between baseline and week 6. After ivuxolimab, more expanded clones were found on average in CD8+ T cells than in CD4+ T cells. The antigen specificity of the peripheral T cells that underwent clonal expansion was not determined.

Turning to this clone: This receptor's antigen is unknown. The input lacks base qualities; no much larger clone sits a single base away.

Patients with a history of autoimmune disease or receiving systemic immunosuppression were excluded from the trial. Peripheral blood for TCR sequencing was collected from all dose cohorts at baseline, on cycle 4 day 1, and on cycle 7 day 1. Samples came from an open-label, multicenter, first-in-human phase I dose-escalation trial of ivuxolimab. Adults with locally advanced or metastatic melanoma, renal cell, hepatocellular, or head and neck squamous cell carcinoma were enrolled in the trial. Before TCR sequencing, CD4+ T cells and CD8+ T cells were sorted from peripheral blood as separate populations. Genomic DNA was extracted from sorted cells for sequencing of the TCRbeta CDR3 region. TCRbeta CDR3 regions were sequenced using the immunoSEQ Assay. TCRdb's version of the immuneACCESS table is confined to in-frame rearrangements and falls short of the full clone set. An unresolved V gene accounts for under half of the shortfall where checked; the remainder is of unknown origin. Within this sample are about 50,000 clones, with roughly nine tenths of them counted one time only. The top ten clonotypes cover 5% to 6.5% of the sample.

V drops 2 bases and J drops 9 bases, leaving 6 bases in between. The CDR3 holds 11 amino acids from the cysteine to the phenylalanine. CDR3 DNA only is kept here, 33 bases in frame from base 1. According to the germline V gene (reference sequence), CDR1 reads SGHNT and CDR2 reads YYREEE. The chain couples TRBV5-4 to TRBJ2-1, with no confident D gene call. The source of this sequence is an adult with an advanced solid tumor such as melanoma, head and neck, liver or kidney cancer. The specimen comprised CD4+ or CD8+ T cells sorted from blood, sampled in a trial of the OX40 agonist ivuxolimab. The CDR3 region reads CASSFFGEQFF. The nucleotides read TGTGCCAGCAGCTTTTTCGGTGAGCAGTTCTTC.